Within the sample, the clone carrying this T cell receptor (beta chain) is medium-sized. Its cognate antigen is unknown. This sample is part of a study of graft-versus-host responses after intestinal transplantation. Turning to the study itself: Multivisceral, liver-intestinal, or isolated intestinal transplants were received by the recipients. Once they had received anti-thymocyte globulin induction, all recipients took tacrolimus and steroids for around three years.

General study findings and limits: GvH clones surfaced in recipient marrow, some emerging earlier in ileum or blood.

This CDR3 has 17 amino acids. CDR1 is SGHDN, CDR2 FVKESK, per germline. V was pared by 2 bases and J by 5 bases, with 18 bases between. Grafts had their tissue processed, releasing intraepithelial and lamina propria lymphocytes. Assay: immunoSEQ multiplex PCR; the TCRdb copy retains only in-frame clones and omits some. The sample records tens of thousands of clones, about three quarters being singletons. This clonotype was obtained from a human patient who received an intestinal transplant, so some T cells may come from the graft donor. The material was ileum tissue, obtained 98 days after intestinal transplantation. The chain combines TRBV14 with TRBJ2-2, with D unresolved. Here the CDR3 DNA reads TGTGCCAGCAGCCAAAAAACGACGCTCACCGGGACCGGGGAGCTGTTTTTT. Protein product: CASSQKTTLTGTGELFF.